One sample yielded the 32 T cell receptor beta chains listed below, sequenced in a study of memory CD4+ T cells and cytomegalovirus serostatus. The sort gate was single viable CD3+CD4+CD8-CD45RO+ cells for memory CD4+ T cells. Produced via immunoSEQ multiplex PCR; TCRdb's table is partial and in-frame only. The sample shows 70,000 to 95,000 clones, around 80% of them seen only once. Sequencing was performed on memory CD4+ T cells from blood. Receptors originate from an adult in good health and CMV-seronegative.

V usage is TRBV5-1 and J usage is TRBJ1-3, with D possibly matching TRBD1 (5 bases). The V and J ends lost 4 bases and 0 bases respectively, with 14 bases between them. CDR3 length: 16 amino acids. Germline CDR1 SGHRS, CDR2 YFSETQ. The CDR3 DNA is TGCGCCAGCAGCCCGGGGACGGACTCCTCTGGAAACACCATATATTTT. Translated: CASSPGTDSSGNTIYF.

The V gene is TRBV7-2, the J gene TRBJ2-6; 7 positions match TRBD1. J lost 2 bases, V lost 5 bases, and 9 bases had no gene match. Germline V gene sequence: CDR1 SGHTA, CDR2 FQGNSA. The CDR3 is made up of 17 amino acids. The CDR3 coding sequence is TGTGCCAGCAGCCCCCGGACGGGACAGCCTGGGGCCAACGTCCTGACTTTC. Amino acid sequence: CASSPRTGQPGANVLTF. Complete variable domain (other parts from reference TRBV7-2 and TRBJ2-6): GAGVSQSPSNKVTEKGKDVELRCDPISGHTALYWYRQSLGQGLEFLIYFQGNSAPDKSGLPSDRFSAERTGGSVSTLTIQRTQQEDSAVYLCASSPRTGQPGANVLTFGAGSRLTVL.

The rearrangement joins TRBV10-3 to TRBJ2-7, with 13 nucleotides matching TRBD2. Germline V gene sequence: CDR1 ENHRY, CDR2 SYGVKD. V shed 3 bases, J shed 2 bases, and the junction held 7 bases outside the gene matches. CDR3 length: 17 amino acids. The CDR3 DNA reads as TGTGCCATCAGTGAACGACTAGCGGGGGGAGTCGCCTACGAGCAGTACTTC. This sequence encodes CAISERLAGGVAYEQYF.

This sequence joins TRBV5-4 and TRBJ2-1, with D hard to call. Between the trimmed V and J ends, which lost 0 bases and 3 bases, there was a span of 4 bases. This CDR3 is 13 amino acids long. Germline-derived CDR1 and CDR2 are SGHNT and YYREEE (reference sequence). In nucleotides, the CDR3 is TGTGCCAGCAGCTTGGCGTACTACAATGAGCAGTTCTTC. Translated: CASSLAYYNEQFF.

The genes are TRBV2 and TRBJ2-5; tentatively, D is TRBD2 (5 bases). The V gene's germline CDR1 is SNHLY and CDR2 FYNNEI. This CDR3 comprises 13 residues. Trimming took 3 bases from V and 5 from J, leaving 10 bases between them. The CDR3: CASSESGWETQYF. The DNA for the CDR3 is TGTGCCAGCAGTGAGTCGGGATGGGAGACCCAGTACTTC.

The chain uses TRBV5-1 and TRBJ2-2; 11 bases fit TRBD1. J lost 8 bases, V lost 4 bases, and 10 bases had no gene match. Germline CDR1 and CDR2: SGHRS and YFSETQ. The CDR3 has 16 residues. CDR3 sequence (DNA): TGCGCCAGCAGCGTTAGGACAGGGGGCTCAGAAGGGGAGCTGTTTTTT. Translated: CASSVRTGGSEGELFF.

The chain recombines TRBV7-2 with TRBJ1-5; D uncertain. CDR1 and CDR2 (germline): SGHTA, FQGNSA. V lost 5 bases, J lost 7 bases, and 15 bases lay in between. The CDR3 totals 14 residues. CDR3 nucleotide sequence: TGTGCCAGCAGCGCCGGCCGCTGGGGACAGCCCCAGCATTTT. Translated: CASSAGRWGQPQHF.

This chain connects TRBV18 to TRBJ2-5, with D hard to call. Looked up from germline, CDR1 is KGHSH and CDR2 is LQKENI. The V gene lost 0 bases and the J gene lost 2 bases, with 10 bases spanning the gap. The CDR3 is 15 residues long. CDR3 nucleotide sequence: TGTGCCAGCTCACCACCGTCACTCCTACAAGAGACCCAGTACTTC. Translation: CASSPPSLLQETQYF.

This chain connects TRBV6-5 to TRBJ2-3, with no clear D. The CDR3 sequence is 14 residues long. Germline assignment: CDR1 MNHEY and CDR2 SVGAGI. The V and J ends lost 5 bases and 2 bases respectively, with 11 bases between them. The CDR3 reads CASSLSHFTDTQYF. The CDR3 coding sequence is TGTGCCAGCAGTCTGTCCCACTTCACAGATACGCAGTATTTT.

V usage is TRBV29-1 and J usage is TRBJ2-3; D is possibly TRBD1 or TRBD2 (5 bases each). The CDR3 loop spans 15 amino acids. V shed 7 bases and J shed 0 bases, with 17 bases lying between them. Germline loops: CDR1 SQVTM, CDR2 ANQGSEA. Here the CDR3 DNA reads TGCAGCGCAGACCCCGGGACGGTTAGCACAGATACGCAGTATTTT. Translation gives CSADPGTVSTDTQYF.

V is TRBV2 and J is TRBJ2-1; 7 nucleotides align to TRBD1. Germline V gene data show CDR1 as SNHLY and CDR2 as FYNNEI. CDR3 length: 13 residues. Germline trimming cut 5 bases from V and 4 bases from J; bases unmatched to any gene: 2. The CDR3 coding sequence is TGTGCCAGCAGTCCGACAGGGTACAATGAGCAGTTCTTC. Residues: CASSPTGYNEQFF.

The chain couples TRBV30 to TRBJ2-7; a weak D match, TRBD1 (5 bases). The germline V gene has CDR1 GTSNPN and CDR2 SVGIG (reference sequence). The CDR3 runs 13 residues. V gave up 5 bases and J gave up 2 bases, with 13 bases separating them. CDR3 protein: CAWLDQGTYEQYF. The CDR3 bases are TGTGCCTGGCTAGATCAGGGAACCTACGAGCAGTACTTC.

This clone appeared once. Other nucleotide sequences in the sample specify the same CDR3. The chain has TRBV7-2 and TRBJ2-7, with TRBD1 identical over 7 bases. The CDR3 extends over 14 amino acids. CDR1 is SGHTA, CDR2 FQGNSA, per germline. The V segment lost 4 bases and the J segment 1 base; nucleotides outside the gene matches: 4. The CDR3 nucleotides read TGTGCCAGCAGCTCCCGACAGGGTTCCTACGAGCAGTACTTC. Translated, it gives CASSSRQGSYEQYF. Complete variable domain (other parts from reference TRBV7-2 and TRBJ2-7): GAGVSQSPSNKVTEKGKDVELRCDPISGHTALYWYRQSLGQGLEFLIYFQGNSAPDKSGLPSDRFSAERTGGSVSTLTIQRTQQEDSAVYLCASSSRQGSYEQYFGPGTRLTVT.

This clone is a singleton in its sample. The rearrangement links TRBV18 to TRBJ1-3, with a weak D call TRBD1 (5 bases). The V end lost 2 bases, the J end lost 0 bases, and 5 bases lay between the germline ends. Germline lookup yields CDR1 KGHSH and CDR2 LQKENI. CDR3 size: 14 residues. For the CDR3, the DNA is TGTGCCAGCTCACCAGACAGCTCTGGAAACACCATATATTTT. It is translated as CASSPDSSGNTIYF.

V and J are TRBV2 and TRBJ1-5; D is unclear. The CDR3 length is 13 residues. Trimming took off 7 bases at V and 4 bases at J, with 11 bases between the two ends. Per germline, CDR1 SNHLY and CDR2 FYNNEI. The CDR3 loop is CASTKAWNQPQHF. CDR3 coding DNA: TGTGCCAGCACCAAAGCGTGGAATCAGCCCCAGCATTTT.

The genes are TRBV6-1 and TRBJ1-2; D possibly corresponds to TRBD1 (5 bases). The V and J ends lost 4 bases and 7 bases respectively, with 19 bases between them. The germline CDR1 and CDR2 sequences are MNHNS and SASEGT. This CDR3 region has 15 residues. CDR3 sequence (DNA): TGTGCCAGCAGTGTAAGGAGGGACGGAGGTGGTGGCTACACCTTC. This encodes CASSVRRDGGGGYTF.

The rearrangement joins TRBV5-1 to TRBJ2-2; D gene uncertain. CDR3 length: 15 residues. In germline, CDR1 is SGHRS, CDR2 YFSETQ. The germline V and J ends were trimmed by 4 bases and 1 base, with 11 bases remaining between them. In DNA form, the CDR3 reads TGCGCCAGCAGCCCGCAACCGGTGAACACCGGGGAGCTGTTTTTT. It codes for CASSPQPVNTGELFF.

The J gene is TRBJ2-5, the V gene TRBV4-2; TRBD2 matches at 7 bases. Germline V gives CDR1 LGHNA, CDR2 YNFKEQ. The CDR3 loop spans 17 amino acids. The V segment lost 0 bases and the J segment 2 bases; nucleotides outside the gene matches: 9. The CDR3 coding sequence is TGTGCCAGCAGCCAAGATCTGGGGGGGGGACGACAAGAGACCCAGTACTTC. This codes for CASSQDLGGGRQETQYF.

V gene TRBV4-1 combines with J gene TRBJ1-6; no firm D call. V was pared by 1 base and J by 9 bases, with 10 bases between. The germline CDR1 and CDR2 sequences are MGHRA and YSYEKL. CDR3 size: 14 residues. CDR3 in amino acids: CASSQASGVSPLHF. In DNA form, the CDR3 reads TGCGCCAGCAGCCAAGCATCCGGGGTTTCACCCCTCCACTTT.

V is TRBV7-9 and J is TRBJ2-7; D uncertain. Germline CDR1 and CDR2: SEHNR and FQNEAQ (reference sequence). The CDR3 length is 12 residues. V dropped 0 bases and J dropped 5 bases, with 5 bases sitting between them. CDR3 nucleotide sequence: TGTGCCAGCAGCTTAGCGCTAAACGAGCAGTACTTC. Its translation: CASSLALNEQYF.

This clone was observed a handful of times. Because the CDR3's place on the DNA is in doubt, the DNA is left out and the CDR3 is given as listed by TCRdb. This chain links TRBV11-3 with TRBJ2-2. Germline assignment: CDR1 SGHNT and CDR2 YENEEA. The CDR3 numbers 17 amino acids, ends counted. This CDR3 is CASSLDSGQANTGELFF.

This chain links TRBV2 with TRBJ1-3; D is uncertain. The germline V and J ends were trimmed by 6 bases and 1 base, with 13 bases remaining between them. The germline gives CDR1 SNHLY, CDR2 FYNNEI. This CDR3 comprises 15 residues. CDR3 DNA sequence: TGTGCCAGCAGGTCCCGGACGGGATCTGGAAACACCATATATTTT. Protein product: CASRSRTGSGNTIYF.

This clone was seen more than once but under ten times. The chain is built from TRBV5-1 and TRBJ2-3; D may be TRBD1 (6 bases). The CDR3 covers 12 residues. Germline V CDR1 and CDR2: SGHRS, YFSETQ. V was clipped by 3 bases and J by 4 bases, with 6 bases between them. This CDR3 is CASSYRADTQYF. The CDR3 nucleotides read TGCGCCAGCAGCTACAGGGCAGATACGCAGTATTTT.

The chain uses TRBV5-1 and TRBJ2-1; TRBD1 matches 11 bases. CDR1 is SGHRS and CDR2 is YFSETQ in the germline V gene. CDR3 length: 15 residues. J gave up 3 bases and V 4 bases, and 3 bases lay outside the gene matches. The CDR3 region is CASSRGTGGYNEQFF. The CDR3, as DNA: TGCGCCAGCAGCCGGGGGACAGGGGGCTACAATGAGCAGTTCTTC.

V gene TRBV4-1 combines with J gene TRBJ2-2; 10 nucleotides agree with TRBD2. This CDR3 region has 17 residues. V was clipped by 1 base and J by 9 bases; unmatched bases: 11. Germline assignment: CDR1 MGHRA and CDR2 YSYEKL. CDR3 amino acids: CASSQVELAGSRWELFF. DNA of the CDR3: TGCGCCAGCAGCCAAGTGGAACTAGCGGGGAGCCGTTGGGAGCTGTTTTTT.

This clone was detected a few times. In DNA form, the CDR3 reads TGTGCCAGCATCCCCGGGACAGGGTCCTACGAGCAGTACTTC. Translated: CASIPGTGSYEQYF. The J gene is TRBJ2-7, the V gene TRBV7-2; 9 bases align to TRBD1. In germline, CDR1 is SGHTA, CDR2 FQGNSA. CDR3 length: 14 amino acids. Trimming at V came to 7 bases and at J to 1 base, leaving 5 bases not matched to a gene.

This chain joins TRBV27 and TRBJ1-2, with TRBD1 identical over 10 bases. Germline loops: CDR1 MNHEY, CDR2 SMNVEV (reference sequence). The CDR3 spans 13 residues. With V trimmed by 6 bases and J by 6 bases, 4 bases remained unmatched. CDR3 sequence (DNA): TGTGCCAGCAGACGACAGGGGGCGGATGGCTACACCTTC. As protein: CASRRQGADGYTF.

CDR3 nucleotide sequence: TGTGCCAGCAGTGTCCCGGGGGAAGAGGAGACCCAGTACTTC. Its protein is CASSVPGEEETQYF. The chain recombines TRBV6-5 with TRBJ2-5; maybe TRBD2 (6 bases). V dropped 5 bases and J dropped 5 bases, with 15 bases sitting between them. Germline CDR1 MNHEY, CDR2 SVGAGI. The CDR3 is 14 amino acids.

The CDR3, as DNA: TGTGCCAGCAGAGGACACCTGGGACTTTTCTATGGCTACACCTTC. Translating it yields CASRGHLGLFYGYTF. This sequence joins TRBV28 and TRBJ1-2, with D possibly matching TRBD1 (5 bases). Germline V lookup: CDR1 MDHEN, CDR2 SYDVKM. The CDR3 sequence is 15 residues long. With 6 bases removed from V and 4 bases from J, the gap between germline ends came to 18 bases.

This chain connects TRBV5-6 to TRBJ1-2; maybe TRBD1 (5 bases). V lost 4 bases and J lost 2, with 15 bases in between. Germline V gene data show CDR1 as SGHDT and CDR2 as YYEEEE. CDR3 length: 15 residues. The chain's CDR3 is CASSPNVAGNYGYTF. As DNA, the CDR3 is TGTGCCAGCAGCCCTAATGTCGCAGGGAACTATGGCTACACCTTC.

This clone was detected only once. The V gene is TRBV19, the J gene TRBJ2-7; no definite D call. CDR3 length: 14 amino acids. V was trimmed by 5 bases and J by 0 bases, leaving 11 bases between them. Germline CDR1 is LNHDA and CDR2 is SQIVND (reference sequence). In DNA form, the CDR3 reads TGTGCCAGTAGTCCCCAGTCGAGCTCCTACGAGCAGTACTTC. Its translation: CASSPQSSSYEQYF.

J is TRBJ1-5 and V is TRBV28; D not certain. CDR1 is MDHEN and CDR2 is SYDVKM in the germline V gene. The CDR3 contains 14 residues. Trimming shortened V by 8 bases and J by 2 bases, and 13 bases separated the two germline ends. The CDR3 coding sequence is TGTGCCAGCGCCCCCAGTATTGGCAATCAGCCCCAGCATTTT. It encodes CASAPSIGNQPQHF.